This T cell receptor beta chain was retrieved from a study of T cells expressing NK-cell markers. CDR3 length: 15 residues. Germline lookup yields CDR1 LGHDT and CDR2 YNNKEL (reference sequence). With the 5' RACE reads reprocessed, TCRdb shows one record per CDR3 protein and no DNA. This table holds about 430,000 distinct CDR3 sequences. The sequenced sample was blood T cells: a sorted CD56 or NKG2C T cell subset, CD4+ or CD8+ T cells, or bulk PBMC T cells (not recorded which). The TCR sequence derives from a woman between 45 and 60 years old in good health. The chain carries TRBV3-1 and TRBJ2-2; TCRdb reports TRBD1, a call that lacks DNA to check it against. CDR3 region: CASSPGHSNTGELFF.